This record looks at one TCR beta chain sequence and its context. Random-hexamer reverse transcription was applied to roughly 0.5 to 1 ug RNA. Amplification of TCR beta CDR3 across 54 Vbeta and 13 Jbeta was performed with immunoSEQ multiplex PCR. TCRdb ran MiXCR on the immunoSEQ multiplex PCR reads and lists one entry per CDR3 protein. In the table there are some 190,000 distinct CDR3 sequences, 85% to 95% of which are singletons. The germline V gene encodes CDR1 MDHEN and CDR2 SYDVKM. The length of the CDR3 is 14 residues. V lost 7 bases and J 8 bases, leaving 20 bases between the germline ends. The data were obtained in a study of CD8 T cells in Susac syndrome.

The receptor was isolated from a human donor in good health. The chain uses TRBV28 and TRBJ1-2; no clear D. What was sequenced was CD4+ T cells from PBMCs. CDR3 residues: CASKVATDGRGYTF. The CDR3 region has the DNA TGTGCCAGCAAGGTTGCGACCGACGGTAGGGGCTACACCTTC.